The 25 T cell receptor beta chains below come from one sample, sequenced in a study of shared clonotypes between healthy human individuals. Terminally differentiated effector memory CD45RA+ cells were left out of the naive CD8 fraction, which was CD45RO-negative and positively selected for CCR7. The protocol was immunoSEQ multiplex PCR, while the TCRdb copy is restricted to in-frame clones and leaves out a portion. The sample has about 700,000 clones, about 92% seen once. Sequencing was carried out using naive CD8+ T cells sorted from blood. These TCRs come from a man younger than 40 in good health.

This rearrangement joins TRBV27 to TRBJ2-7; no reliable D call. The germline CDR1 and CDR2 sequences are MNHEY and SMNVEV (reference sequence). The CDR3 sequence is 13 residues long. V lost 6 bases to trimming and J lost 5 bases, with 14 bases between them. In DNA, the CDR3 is TGTGCCAGCAGGACCATTTCTAGTGACGAGCAGTACTTC. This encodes CASRTISSDEQYF.

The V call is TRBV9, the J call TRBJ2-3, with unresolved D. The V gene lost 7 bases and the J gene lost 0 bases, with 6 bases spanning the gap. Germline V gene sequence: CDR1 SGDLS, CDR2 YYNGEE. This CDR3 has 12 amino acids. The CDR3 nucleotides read TGTGCCAGCGGAACTAGCACAGATACGCAGTATTTT. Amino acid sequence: CASGTSTDTQYF.

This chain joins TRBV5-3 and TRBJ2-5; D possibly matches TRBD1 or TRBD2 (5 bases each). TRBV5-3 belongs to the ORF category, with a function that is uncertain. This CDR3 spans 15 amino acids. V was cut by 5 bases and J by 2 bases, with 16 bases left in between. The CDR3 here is CARSPTGTRQETQYF. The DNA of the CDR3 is TGTGCCAGAAGTCCCACCGGGACCCGACAAGAGACCCAGTACTTC.

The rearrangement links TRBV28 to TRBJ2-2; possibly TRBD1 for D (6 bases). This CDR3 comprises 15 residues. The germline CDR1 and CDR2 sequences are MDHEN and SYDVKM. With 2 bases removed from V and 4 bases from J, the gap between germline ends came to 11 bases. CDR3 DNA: TGTGCCAGCAGTTTAACAGGGCTGGTCACCGGGGAGCTGTTTTTT. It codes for CASSLTGLVTGELFF.

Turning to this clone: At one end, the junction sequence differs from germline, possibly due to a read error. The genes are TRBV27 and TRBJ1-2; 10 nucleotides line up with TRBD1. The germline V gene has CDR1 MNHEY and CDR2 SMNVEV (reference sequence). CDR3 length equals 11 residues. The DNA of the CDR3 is TGCGGCTCGGGACAGGGGAATGGCTACACCTTC. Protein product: CGSGQGNGYTF.

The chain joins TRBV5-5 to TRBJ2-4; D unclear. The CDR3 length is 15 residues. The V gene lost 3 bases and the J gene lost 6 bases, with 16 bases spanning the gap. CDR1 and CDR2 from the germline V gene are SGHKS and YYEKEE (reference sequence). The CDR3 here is CASSYGDIPGNIQYF. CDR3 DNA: TGTGCCAGCAGCTATGGTGACATCCCTGGAAACATTCAGTACTTC.

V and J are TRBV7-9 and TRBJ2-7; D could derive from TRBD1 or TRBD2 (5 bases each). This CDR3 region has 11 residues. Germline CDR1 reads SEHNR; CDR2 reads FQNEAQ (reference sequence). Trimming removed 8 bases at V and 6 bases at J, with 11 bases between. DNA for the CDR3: TGTGCCAGCGGGGACGTCTCCGAGCAGTACTTC. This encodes CASGDVSEQYF. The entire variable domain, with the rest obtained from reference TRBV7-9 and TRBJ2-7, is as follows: DTGVSQNPRHKITKRGQNVTFRCDPISEHNRLYWYRQTLGQGPEFLTYFQNEAQLEKSRLLSDRFSAERPKGSFSTLEIQRTEQGDSAMYLCASGDVSEQYFGPGTRLTVT.

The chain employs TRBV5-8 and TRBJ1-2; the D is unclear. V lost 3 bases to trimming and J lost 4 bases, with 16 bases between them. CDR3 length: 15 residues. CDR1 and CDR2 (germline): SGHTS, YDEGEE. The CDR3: CASSYKPRAAYGYTF. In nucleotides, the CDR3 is TGTGCCAGCAGCTACAAACCGCGTGCTGCCTATGGCTACACCTTC.

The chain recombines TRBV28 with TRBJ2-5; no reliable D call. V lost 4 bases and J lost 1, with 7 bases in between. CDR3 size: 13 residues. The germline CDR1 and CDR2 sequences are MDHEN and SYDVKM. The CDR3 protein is CASSSESQETQYF. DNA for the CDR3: TGTGCCAGCAGTTCAGAGTCCCAAGAGACCCAGTACTTC.

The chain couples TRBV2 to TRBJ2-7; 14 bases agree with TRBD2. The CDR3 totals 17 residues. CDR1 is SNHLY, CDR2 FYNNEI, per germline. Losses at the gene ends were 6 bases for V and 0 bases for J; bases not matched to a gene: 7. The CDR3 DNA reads TGTGCCAGCAGCCCGGGACTAGCGGGAGCCCTCTCCTACGAGCAGTACTTC. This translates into CASSPGLAGALSYEQYF.

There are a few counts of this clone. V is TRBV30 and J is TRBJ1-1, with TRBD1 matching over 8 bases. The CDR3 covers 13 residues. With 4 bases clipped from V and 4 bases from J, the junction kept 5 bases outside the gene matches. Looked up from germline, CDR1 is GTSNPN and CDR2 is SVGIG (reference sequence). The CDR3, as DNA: TGTGCCTGGACCCGTGGACAGGGCACTGAAGCTTTCTTT. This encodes CAWTRGQGTEAFF.

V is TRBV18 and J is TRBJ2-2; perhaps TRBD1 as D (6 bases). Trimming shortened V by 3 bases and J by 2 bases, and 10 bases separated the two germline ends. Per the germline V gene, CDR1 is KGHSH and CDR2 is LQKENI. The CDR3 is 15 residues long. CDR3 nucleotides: TGTGCCAGCTCACCGTGGACAGTTAACACCGGGGAGCTGTTTTTT. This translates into CASSPWTVNTGELFF. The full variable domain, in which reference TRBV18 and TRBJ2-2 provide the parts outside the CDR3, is NAGVMQNPRHLVRRRGQEARLRCSPMKGHSHVYWYRQLPEEGLKFMVYLQKENIIDESGMPKERFSAEFPKEGPSILRIQQVVRGDSAAYFCASSPWTVNTGELFFGEGSRLTVL.

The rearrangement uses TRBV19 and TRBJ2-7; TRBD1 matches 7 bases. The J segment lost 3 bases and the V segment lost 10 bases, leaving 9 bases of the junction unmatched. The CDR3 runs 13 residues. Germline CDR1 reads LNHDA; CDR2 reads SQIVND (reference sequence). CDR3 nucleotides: TGTGCCACCTCAGAGGACAGGAACTACGAGCAGTACTTC. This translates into CATSEDRNYEQYF. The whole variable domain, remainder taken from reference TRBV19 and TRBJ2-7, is DGGITQSPKYLFRKEGQNVTLSCEQNLNHDAMYWYRQDPGQGLRLIYYSQIVNDFQKGDIAEGYSVSREKKESFPLTVTSAQKNPTAFYLCATSEDRNYEQYFGPGTRLTVT.

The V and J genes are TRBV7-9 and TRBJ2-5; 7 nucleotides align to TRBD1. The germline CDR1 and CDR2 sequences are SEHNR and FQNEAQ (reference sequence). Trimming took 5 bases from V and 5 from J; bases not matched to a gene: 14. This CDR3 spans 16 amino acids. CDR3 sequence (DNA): TGTGCCAGCAGCCCCAAACCCCAACCCAGGGGGGAGACCCAGTACTTC. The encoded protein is CASSPKPQPRGETQYF.

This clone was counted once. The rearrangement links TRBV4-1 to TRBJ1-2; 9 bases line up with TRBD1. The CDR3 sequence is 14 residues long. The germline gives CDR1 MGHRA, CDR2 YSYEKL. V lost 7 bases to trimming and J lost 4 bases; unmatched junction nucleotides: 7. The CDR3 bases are TGCGCCAGCACCGACATGGGACAGGGCTATGGCTACACCTTC. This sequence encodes CASTDMGQGYGYTF.

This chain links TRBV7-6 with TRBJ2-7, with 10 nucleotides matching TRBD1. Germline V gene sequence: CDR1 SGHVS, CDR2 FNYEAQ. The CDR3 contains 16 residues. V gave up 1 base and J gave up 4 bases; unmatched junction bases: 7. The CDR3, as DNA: TGTGCCAGCAGCTTAGAGGCGACAGGGGGCAAGTACGAGCAGTACTTC. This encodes CASSLEATGGKYEQYF.

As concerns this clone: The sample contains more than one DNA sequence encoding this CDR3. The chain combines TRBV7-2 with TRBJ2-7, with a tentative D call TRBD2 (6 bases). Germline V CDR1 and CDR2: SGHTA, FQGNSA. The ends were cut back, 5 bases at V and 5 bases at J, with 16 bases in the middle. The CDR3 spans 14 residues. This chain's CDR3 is CASSLSGRRDEQYF. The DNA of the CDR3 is TGTGCCAGCAGCCTTAGCGGAAGACGCGACGAGCAGTACTTC.

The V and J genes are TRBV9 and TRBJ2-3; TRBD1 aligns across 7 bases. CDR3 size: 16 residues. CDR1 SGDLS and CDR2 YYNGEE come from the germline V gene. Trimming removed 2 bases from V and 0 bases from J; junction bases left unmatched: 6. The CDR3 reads CASSVDRASSTDTQYF. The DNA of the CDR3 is TGTGCCAGCAGCGTTGACAGGGCGTCTAGCACAGATACGCAGTATTTT.

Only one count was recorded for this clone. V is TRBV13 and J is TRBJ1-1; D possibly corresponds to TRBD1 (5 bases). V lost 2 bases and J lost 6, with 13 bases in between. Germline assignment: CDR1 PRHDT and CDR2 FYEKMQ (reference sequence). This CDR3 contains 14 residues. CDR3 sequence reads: CASSLIGGRAEAFF. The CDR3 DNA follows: TGTGCCAGCAGCTTAATTGGGGGGAGAGCTGAAGCTTTCTTT.

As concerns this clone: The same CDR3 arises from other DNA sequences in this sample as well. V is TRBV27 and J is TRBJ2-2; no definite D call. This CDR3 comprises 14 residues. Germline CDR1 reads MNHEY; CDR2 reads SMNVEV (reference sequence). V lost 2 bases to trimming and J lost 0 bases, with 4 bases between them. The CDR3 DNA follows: TGTGCCAGCAGTTTAAGTCCGAACACCGGGGAGCTGTTTTTT. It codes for CASSLSPNTGELFF.

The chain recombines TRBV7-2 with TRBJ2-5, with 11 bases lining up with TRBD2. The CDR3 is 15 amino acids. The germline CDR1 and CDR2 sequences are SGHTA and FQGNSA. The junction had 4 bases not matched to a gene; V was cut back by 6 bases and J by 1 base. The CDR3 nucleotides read TGTGCCAGCAGGCGGACTAGCGGGCCCCAAGAGACCCAGTACTTC. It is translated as CASRRTSGPQETQYF.

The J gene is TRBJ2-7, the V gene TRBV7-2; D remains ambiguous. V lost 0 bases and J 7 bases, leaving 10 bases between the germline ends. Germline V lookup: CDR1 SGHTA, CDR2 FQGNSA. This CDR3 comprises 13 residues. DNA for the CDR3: TGTGCCAGCAGCTTAGCCCCCATGTGGGAGCAGTACTTC. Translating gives CASSLAPMWEQYF. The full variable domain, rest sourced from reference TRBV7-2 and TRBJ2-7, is GAGVSQSPSNKVTEKGKDVELRCDPISGHTALYWYRQSLGQGLEFLIYFQGNSAPDKSGLPSDRFSAERTGGSVSTLTIQRTQQEDSAVYLCASSLAPMWEQYFGPGTRLTVT.

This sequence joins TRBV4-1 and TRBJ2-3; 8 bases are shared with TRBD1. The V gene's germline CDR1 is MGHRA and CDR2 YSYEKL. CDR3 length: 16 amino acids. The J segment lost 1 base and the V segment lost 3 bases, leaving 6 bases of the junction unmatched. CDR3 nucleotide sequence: TGCGCCAGCAGCCAGAGACAGGGGTTGGGCACAGATACGCAGTATTTT. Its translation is CASSQRQGLGTDTQYF.

CDR3 amino acids: CASSPRDRDFDGYTF. In nucleotides, the CDR3 is TGTGCCAGCAGTCCCAGGGACAGGGATTTCGATGGCTACACCTTC. V is TRBV6-5 and J is TRBJ1-2; 9 bases match TRBD1. The CDR3 is made up of 15 amino acids. Germline trimming cut 5 bases from V and 6 bases from J; bases unmatched to any gene: 10. CDR1 and CDR2 (germline): MNHEY, SVGAGI.

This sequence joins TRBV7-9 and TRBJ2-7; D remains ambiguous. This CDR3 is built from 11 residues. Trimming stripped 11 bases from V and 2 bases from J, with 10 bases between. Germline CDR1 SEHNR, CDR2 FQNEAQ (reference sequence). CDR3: CALSAPYEQYF. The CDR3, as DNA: TGTGCCTTGTCAGCGCCCTACGAGCAGTACTTC.